This T cell receptor beta chain was captured by sequencing in a study of T cell responses to AZD1222 COVID-19 vaccine. Study information: It was second doses at about 4 or about 12 weeks that were pooled.

Details on this clone: The target antigen is unknown.

The CDR3 is made up of 14 amino acids. Unmatched junction bases numbered 7, after V lost 9 bases and J lost 1 base. Per germline, CDR1 LNHDA and CDR2 SQIVND (reference sequence). The method was immunoSEQ multiplex PCR; TCRdb's version includes in-frame clones alone and lacks a portion of them. Among 180,000 or so clones, roughly 94% were seen once, and the ten largest hold approximately 0.6%. Findings of the study overall: The breadth and depth of Spike-specific TCRs increased once two AZD1222 doses had been given.

The starting material was peripheral blood, obtained on day 0 of AZD1222 vaccination. This sequence originates from an adult in good health. This rearrangement joins TRBV19 to TRBJ1-1; 8 bases map to TRBD1. CDR3 protein: CASRDRRWNTEAFF. The CDR3 DNA reads TGTGCCAGCCGGGACAGGAGATGGAACACTGAAGCTTTCTTT.